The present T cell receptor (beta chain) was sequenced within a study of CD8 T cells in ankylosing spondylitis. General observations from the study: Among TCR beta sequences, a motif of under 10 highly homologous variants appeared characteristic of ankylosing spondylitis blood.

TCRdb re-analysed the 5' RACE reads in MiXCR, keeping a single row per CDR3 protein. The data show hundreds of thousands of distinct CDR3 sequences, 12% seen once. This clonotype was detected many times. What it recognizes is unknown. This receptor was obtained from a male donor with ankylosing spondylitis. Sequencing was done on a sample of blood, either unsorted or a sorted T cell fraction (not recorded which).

The CDR3 sequence is CAISKTGATEQFF. Here the CDR3 DNA reads TGTGCCATCAGTAAGACAGGGGCGACTGAGCAGTTCTTC. The chain joins TRBV10-3 to TRBJ2-1; 8 bases map to TRBD1. The germline gives CDR1 ENHRY, CDR2 SYGVKD. The J segment lost 9 bases and the V segment lost 5 bases, leaving 6 bases of the junction unmatched. The CDR3 is 13 residues long.